Shown below are 3 T cell receptor beta chains from a single sample sequenced in a study of cytomegalovirus exposure and HLA in healthy donors. The primer mix had 60 Vbeta and 13 Jbeta primers. Repertoires were generated with immunoSEQ multiplex PCR, while TCRdb's copy carries only in-frame clones and drops some. This sample has a few hundred thousand clones; more than 55% occur once, and the top ten carry approximately 2.1%. Specimen: PBMCs. The receptors originated from a female donor in good health and CMV-seronegative.

Comment on this clone: Other DNA sequences in the sample encode the same CDR3. V gene TRBV5-1 combines with J gene TRBJ1-1; 7 positions match TRBD1. Germline assignment: CDR1 SGHRS and CDR2 YFSETQ. The CDR3 totals 14 residues. Trimming took 0 bases from V and 5 from J; bases not matched to a gene: 4. The CDR3: CASSLEQGITEAFF. The CDR3 nucleotides read TGCGCCAGCAGCTTGGAACAGGGGATAACTGAAGCTTTCTTT.

The chain carries TRBV25-1 and TRBJ2-3; D call uncertain. Germline CDR1 and CDR2: MGHDK and SYGVNS. V was clipped by 9 bases and J by 0 bases, with 7 bases between them. This CDR3 has 12 amino acids. This chain's CDR3 is CASSSSTDTQYF. In DNA, the CDR3 is TGTGCCAGTAGCTCTAGCACAGATACGCAGTATTTT.

This clone has a single count. The rearrangement uses TRBV10-3 and TRBJ2-7; TRBD2 aligns across 12 bases. J was trimmed by 2 bases and V by 7 bases; bases with no gene match: 6. The CDR3 is made up of 15 amino acids. Germline loops: CDR1 ENHRY, CDR2 SYGVKD. The CDR3 protein is CAITARTSGAYEQYF. DNA for the CDR3: TGTGCCATCACCGCTAGGACTAGCGGGGCCTACGAGCAGTACTTC.